These T cell receptor beta chains were read from a single sample in a study of blood T cells in healthy people across ages. One entry per CDR3 protein results from TCRdb running MiXCR on the 5' RACE reads. The sample has roughly 650,000 distinct CDR3 sequences, 32% seen once. The sample taken for sequencing was blood. Receptors were obtained from a woman of 80 years or more in good health. Each CDR3 is given with its conserved first and last residue. Fields, in order: V gene, clone size, J gene, D gene, CDR3 protein, CDR3 DNA. The D gene is left open where the match is weak. Some rows have no size entry. The others give once, few or many, or a class for an expanded clone.

>TRBV18|-|TRBJ2-5|-
CASSPPAGRGWETQYF
TGTGCCAGCTCACCACCGGCAGGACGGGGTTGGGAGACCCAGTACTTC
>TRBV10-3|-|TRBJ1-5|TRBD1
CASTGTDSNQPQHF
TGTGCCTCCACCGGGACAGATAGCAATCAGCCCCAGCATTTT
>TRBV7-2|-|TRBJ1-3|-
CASSHHSGSSGNTIYF
TGTGCCAGCAGTCACCATTCCGGGTCCAGTGGAAACACCATATATTTT
>TRBV2|few|TRBJ2-3|-
CASGKEHTNTDTQYF
TGTGCCAGCGGGAAAGAGCATACCAACACAGATACGCAGTATTTT
>TRBV28|many|TRBJ2-7|-
CASSQGSPYEQYF
TGTGCCAGCAGTCAGGGGTCCCCCTACGAGCAGTACTTC
>TRBV16|few|TRBJ1-4|-
CASSRDSGGDGKLFF
TGTGCCAGCAGCCGGGACTCCGGCGGGGATGGAAAACTGTTTTTT
>TRBV30|few|TRBJ1-6|-
CAWNLQPTNSPLHF
TGTGCCTGGAACCTGCAGCCAACAAATTCACCCCTCCACTTT
>TRBV5-1|-|TRBJ1-2|-
CASSPDGRTLPNYGYTF
TGCGCCAGCAGCCCGGACGGCAGAACTCTGCCTAACTATGGCTACACCTTC
>TRBV20-1|many|TRBJ1-1|-
CSAITAGAGTEAFF
TGCAGTGCTATTACGGCAGGGGCAGGTACTGAAGCTTTCTTT
>TRBV20-1|-|TRBJ2-5|-
CSARTPGHLLETQYF
TGCAGTGCTAGAACACCGGGACATCTGTTAGAGACCCAGTACTTC
>TRBV6-2/TRBV6-3|many|TRBJ2-1|-
CASSHPSPASYNEQFF
TGTGCCAGCAGCCACCCCTCTCCCGCCTCCTACAATGAGCAGTTCTTC
>TRBV19|-|TRBJ2-1|TRBD2
CASSSRSGNNEQFF
TGTGCCAGTAGTTCGAGAAGCGGGAACAATGAGCAGTTCTTC
>TRBV5-1|-|TRBJ2-7|TRBD1
CASSLLGQGVNEQYF
TGCGCCAGCAGCTTGCTGGGACAGGGGGTAAACGAGCAGTACTTC
>TRBV7-8|many|TRBJ2-7|TRBD2
CASSLAASTGTSKSYEQYF
TGTGCCAGCAGCTTAGCGGCCTCTACCGGGACTAGTAAGTCTTACGAGCAGTACTTC
>TRBV5-1|-|TRBJ2-6|-
CASSSNAGANVLTF
TGCGCCAGCAGCTCCAACGCTGGGGCCAACGTCCTGACTTTC
>TRBV5-1|-|TRBJ1-2|-
CASGTLDGTDNYGYTF
TGCGCCAGCGGTACCCTTGACGGAACAGATAACTATGGCTACACCTTC
>TRBV5-1|once|TRBJ1-4|TRBD1
CASRRQGNEKRFF
TGCGCCAGCCGCCGACAGGGTAATGAAAAACGGTTTTTT
>TRBV19|few|TRBJ2-1|TRBD1
CASSVTGTGVEQFF
TGTGCCAGTAGTGTAACCGGGACAGGGGTTGAGCAGTTCTTC
>TRBV27|-|TRBJ1-2|-
CASSPRLTGSGYTF
TGTGCCAGCAGTCCTAGGCTTACAGGGTCTGGCTACACCTTC
>TRBV7-6|many|TRBJ1-2|TRBD1
CASSPIRTGGYGYTF
TGTGCCAGCAGCCCGATTCGGACAGGGGGATATGGCTACACCTTC
>TRBV4-1|few|TRBJ1-4|-
CASSQPKDGSNNEKLFF
TGCGCCAGCAGCCAACCTAAGGATGGGTCGAATAATGAAAAACTGTTTTTT
>TRBV6-5|-|TRBJ2-1|TRBD2
CASSYEASGNNEQFF
TGTGCCAGCAGTTATGAGGCTAGCGGAAACAATGAGCAGTTCTTC
>TRBV5-5|-|TRBJ2-1|TRBD2
CASSLRGGLDEQFF
TGTGCCAGCAGCTTGCGCGGGGGGCTGGATGAGCAGTTCTTC
>TRBV5-1|-|TRBJ2-3|-
CASSDGDTQYF
TGCGCCAGTAGCGATGGAGATACGCAGTATTTT
>TRBV15|-|TRBJ2-1|TRBD1
CATSRDRGSGNEQFF
TGTGCCACCAGCAGGGACAGGGGGTCCGGCAATGAGCAGTTCTTC
>TRBV6-1|-|TRBJ1-4|-
CASSEGGGADEKLFF
TGTGCCAGCAGTGAAGGTGGGGGCGCTGACGAAAAACTGTTTTTT
>TRBV28|-|TRBJ2-5|TRBD1
CASREDRGRETQYF
TGTGCCAGCAGGGAAGACAGGGGGAGGGAGACCCAGTACTTC
>TRBV5-6|many|TRBJ2-7|-
CATLLRVKAYEQYF
TGTGCCACCCTCCTCAGGGTCAAGGCCTACGAGCAGTACTTC
>TRBV6-1|many|TRBJ1-1|-
CASTIRGTEAFF
TGTGCCAGCACTATTCGGGGGACTGAAGCTTTCTTT
>TRBV5-1|-|TRBJ2-7|TRBD1
CASSPSTGTSYEQYF
TGCGCCAGCAGCCCCTCGACAGGGACCTCCTACGAGCAGTACTTC
>TRBV2|-|TRBJ2-2|-
CASSERSGGGGELFF
TGTGCCAGCAGTGAAAGATCGGGGGGCGGCGGGGAGCTGTTTTTT
>TRBV3-1|few|TRBJ1-1|-
CASSRGGEAFF
TGTGCCAGCAGCCGGGGCGGTGAAGCTTTCTTT
>TRBV5-6|few|TRBJ2-7|-
CASSRTLSKGNEQYF
TGTGCCAGCAGCCGGACACTCTCTAAAGGCAATGAGCAGTACTTC
>TRBV5-1|-|TRBJ2-7|TRBD1
CASSLGPGGYFGRSYEQYF
TGCGCCAGCAGCTTGGGTCCAGGGGGCTATTTTGGCCGGTCCTACGAGCAGTACTTC